This T cell receptor (beta chain) was recorded in a study of regulatory T cells in long-lasting Graves disease. Regarding time point: newly diagnosed GD, antithyroid drugs for less than 3 months. Researchers made the TCR library from RNA that was extracted from PBMCs. The sample holds a few counts of this clonotype. Its target is unknown. Findings of the study overall: Persistent cases favored TRBV28, TRBJ1-2 and TRBJ2-5. Graves' patients with persistent disease showed TCR diversity lower than patients newly diagnosed.

Per the germline V gene, CDR1 is KGHDR and CDR2 is SFDVKD. Between the trimmed V and J ends, which lost 1 base and 5 bases, there was a span of 8 bases. The CDR3 consists of 14 residues. For TCR beta, libraries came from iRepertoire HTBI primers and Arm-PCR of CDR3 regions. TCRdb redid the calling of the multiplex PCR reads with MiXCR, one entry per CDR3 protein. The table records more than 350,000 distinct CDR3 sequences, 14% to 15% of them present only once. These data were also reused for a study on T cells in Graves' hyperthyroidism and ophthalmopathy. This second study says: Clinical symptoms, serum thyroxine, TRAb, thyroid ultrasound and orbital computed tomography informed diagnoses.

This rearrangement joins TRBV24-1 to TRBJ1-5; D gene uncertain. Sequencing was performed on peripheral blood mononuclear cells (PBMCs), taken at new diagnosis, from a patient treated with antithyroid drugs. This receptor was obtained from a woman aged 30 to 39 with Graves disease. The CDR3 nucleotides are TGTGCCACCAGTGATTTAGGGTCCGATCAGCCCCAGCATTTT. As protein: CATSDLGSDQPQHF.